This T cell receptor (beta chain) was recorded in a study of cytomegalovirus exposure and HLA in healthy donors. At the level of the study: HLA-typed donors were the source of about 85 million unique TCRs, which an early data release held.

General study points: Later analysis demonstrated an association between a missense DCLRE1C variant and TCR beta V- and J-gene trimming.

The germline gives CDR1 SGHTA, CDR2 FQGTGA. The V and J ends lost 3 bases and 6 bases respectively, with 11 bases between them. The CDR3 length is 13 residues. 60 Vbeta and 13 Jbeta primers were used in PCR. The method was immunoSEQ multiplex PCR; TCRdb's version includes in-frame clones alone and lacks a portion of them. The sample lists about 180,000 clones; approximately 80% were seen once. Remarks on this clone: Its antigen is currently unknown.

This chain connects TRBV7-3 to TRBJ1-1; tentatively, D is TRBD1 (5 bases). This TCR was recovered from a woman aged 45-59 years in good health and CMV-seronegative. Sequenced input: PBMCs. DNA for the CDR3: TGTGCCAGCAGCTTTGGGGGGATCGCTGAAGCTTTCTTT. Its translation is CASSFGGIAEAFF.